What follows are 12 T cell receptor beta chains derived from one specimen sequenced in a study of T cell responses to AZD1222 COVID-19 vaccine. The data were produced by immunoSEQ multiplex PCR, yet TCRdb's version contains in-frame clones alone and is incomplete. The sample includes fewer than 200,000 clones, 80% to 90% of them seen just once. The specimen comprised peripheral blood, sampled on day 0 of AZD1222 vaccination. All receptors come from an adult in good health.

The rearrangement links TRBV30 to TRBJ1-6; 7 nucleotides line up with TRBD1. V dropped 5 bases and J dropped 6; count of bases not matched to a gene: 10. The CDR3 runs 15 residues. CDR1 and CDR2 (germline): GTSNPN, SVGIG (reference sequence). CDR3 residues: CAWATDRASNSPLHF. The CDR3 DNA reads TGTGCCTGGGCCACAGACAGGGCCTCTAATTCACCCCTCCACTTT.

This clone has a single count. This chain joins TRBV6-5 and TRBJ1-5; D not resolved. The V and J ends lost 6 bases and 0 bases respectively, with 12 bases between them. This CDR3 region has 15 residues. Germline V CDR1 and CDR2: MNHEY, SVGAGI. CDR3: CASRPQGLSNQPQHF. Written as DNA, the CDR3 is TGTGCCAGCAGACCTCAAGGGCTTAGCAATCAGCCCCAGCATTTT.

The chain combines TRBV7-2 with TRBJ1-5; D remains ambiguous. This CDR3 is built from 15 residues. Germline V gene lookup returns CDR1 SGHTA and CDR2 FQGNSA. Trimming shortened V by 0 bases and J by 0 bases, and 6 bases separated the two germline ends. This chain's CDR3 is CASSLATGSNQPQHF. The CDR3 DNA is TGTGCCAGCAGCTTAGCGACTGGTAGCAATCAGCCCCAGCATTTT.

This chain joins TRBV27 and TRBJ1-2, with TRBD1 identical over 10 bases. Germline values: CDR1 MNHEY, CDR2 SMNVEV (reference sequence). V trimming: 5 bases; J trimming: 4 bases; junction bases outside the gene matches: 7. The CDR3 has 15 residues. The CDR3 bases are TGTGCCAGCAGTAGCACCGGGACAGGGGTCTATGGCTACACCTTC. As protein: CASSSTGTGVYGYTF.

A remark on this clone: Other DNA sequences from this sample encode an identical CDR3 as well. The rearrangement uses TRBV5-4 and TRBJ2-7; D unresolved. Trimming shortened V by 0 bases and J by 6 bases, and 7 bases separated the two germline ends. Germline V gene data show CDR1 as SGHNT and CDR2 as YYREEE (reference sequence). The CDR3 length is 12 residues. CDR3: CASSLVGGEQYF. The CDR3 DNA sequence: TGTGCCAGCAGCTTGGTGGGCGGCGAGCAGTACTTC.

The chain is built from TRBV5-1 and TRBJ1-1; D is possibly TRBD1 (6 bases). There are 13 residues in the CDR3. Trimming left V 4 bases short and J 8 bases short, with 15 bases between. CDR1 is SGHRS and CDR2 is YFSETQ in the germline V gene. CDR3 region: CASSGTGSREAFF. CDR3 nucleotides: TGCGCCAGCAGCGGAACAGGGAGCAGGGAAGCTTTCTTT.

This clone showed up just a few times. Other DNA sequences in this specimen translate into the identical CDR3. This rearrangement joins TRBV5-1 to TRBJ2-1; 7 bases are shared with TRBD1. Trimming at V came to 0 bases and at J to 5 bases, leaving 2 bases not matched to a gene. The CDR3 contains 14 residues. Germline loops: CDR1 SGHRS, CDR2 YFSETQ. The CDR3 DNA reads TGCGCCAGCAGCTTGGGACAGGGAAACAATGAGCAGTTCTTC. It is translated as CASSLGQGNNEQFF.

This chain links TRBV3-1 (or the pseudogene TRBV3-2) with TRBJ1-2, with D unresolved. The CDR3 has 15 residues. With 4 bases removed from V and 0 bases from J, the gap between germline ends came to 12 bases. In germline, CDR1 is LGHDT, CDR2 YNNKEL (reference sequence). CDR3 residues: CASSLASRTNYGYTF. The CDR3 DNA follows: TGTGCCAGCAGCCTGGCATCCAGAACTAACTATGGCTACACCTTC.

This chain joins TRBV29-1 and TRBJ1-3, with 8 bases that match TRBD1. V lost 8 bases, J lost 0 bases, and 9 bases stayed unmatched. Per the germline V gene, CDR1 is SQVTM and CDR2 is ANQGSEA. The CDR3 is made up of 15 amino acids. The DNA of the CDR3 is TGCAGCTTAGGACAGGGTCAAAGCTCTGGAAACACCATATATTTT. It encodes CSLGQGQSSGNTIYF.

This chain links TRBV29-1 with TRBJ1-1; D call uncertain. The V gene's germline CDR1 is SQVTM and CDR2 ANQGSEA. Between the trimmed V and J ends, which lost 3 bases and 1 base, there was a span of 9 bases. The CDR3 length is 13 residues. The DNA for the CDR3 is TGCAGCGTTGACCGGGGTCCGAACACTGAAGCTTTCTTT. It specifies CSVDRGPNTEAFF. The full variable domain, in which reference TRBV29-1 and TRBJ1-1 provide the parts outside the CDR3, is SAVISQKPSRDICQRGTSLTIQCQVDSQVTMMFWYRQQPGQSLTLIATANQGSEATYESGFVIDKFPISRPNLTFSTLTVSNMSPEDSSIYLCSVDRGPNTEAFFGQGTRLTVV.

This clone was detected a few times. The genes are TRBV6-6 and TRBJ1-1; D is possibly TRBD1 (6 bases). The CDR3 is made up of 13 amino acids. In germline, CDR1 is MNHNY, CDR2 SVGAGI (reference sequence). Trimming shortened V by 7 bases and J by 4 bases, and 13 bases separated the two germline ends. The CDR3 spells CASIREGGTEAFF. For the CDR3, the DNA is TGTGCCAGCATAAGGGAGGGGGGCACTGAAGCTTTCTTT.

The chain carries TRBV28 and TRBJ1-3, with no clear D. This CDR3 has 12 residues. Germline CDR1 MDHEN, CDR2 SYDVKM. Trimming stripped 3 bases from V and 5 bases from J, with 5 bases between. The DNA for the CDR3 is TGTGCCAGCAGTTTCGAGAGAAACACCATATATTTT. Protein product: CASSFERNTIYF.